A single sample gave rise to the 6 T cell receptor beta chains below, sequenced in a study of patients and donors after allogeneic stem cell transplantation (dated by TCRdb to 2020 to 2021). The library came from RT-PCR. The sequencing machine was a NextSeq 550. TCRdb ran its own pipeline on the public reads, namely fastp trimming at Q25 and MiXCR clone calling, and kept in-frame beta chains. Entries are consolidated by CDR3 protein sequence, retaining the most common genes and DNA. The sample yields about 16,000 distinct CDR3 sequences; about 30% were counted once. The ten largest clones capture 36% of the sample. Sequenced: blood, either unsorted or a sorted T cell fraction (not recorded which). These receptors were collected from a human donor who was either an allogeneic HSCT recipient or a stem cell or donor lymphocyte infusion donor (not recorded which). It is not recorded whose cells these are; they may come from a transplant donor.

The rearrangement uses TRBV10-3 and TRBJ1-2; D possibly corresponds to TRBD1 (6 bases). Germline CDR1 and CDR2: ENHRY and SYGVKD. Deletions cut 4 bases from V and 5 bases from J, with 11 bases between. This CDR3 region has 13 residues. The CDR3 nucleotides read TGTGCCATCAGTGTATGGGGGCTGTATGGCTACACCTTC. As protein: CAISVWGLYGYTF.

DNA of the CDR3: TGCGCCAGCAGCTTGGCTGGCAGACGCTATAATTCACCCCTCCACTTT. Amino acid sequence: CASSLAGRRYNSPLHF. The chain recombines TRBV5-1 with TRBJ1-6; D remains unclear. The germline V gene has CDR1 SGHRS and CDR2 YFSETQ. Trimming removed 0 bases from V and 3 bases from J, with 10 bases in between. The CDR3 consists of 16 residues. The whole variable domain, remainder taken from reference TRBV5-1 and TRBJ1-6, is KAGVTQTPRYLIKTRGQQVTLSCSPISGHRSVSWYQQTPGQGLQFLFEYFSETQRNKGNFPGRFSGRQFSNSRSEMNVSTLELGDSALYLCASSLAGRRYNSPLHFGNGTRLTVT.

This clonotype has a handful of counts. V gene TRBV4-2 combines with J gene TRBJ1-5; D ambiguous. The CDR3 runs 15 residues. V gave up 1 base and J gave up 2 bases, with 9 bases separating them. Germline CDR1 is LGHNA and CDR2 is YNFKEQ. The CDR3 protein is CASSQGSGGNQPQHF. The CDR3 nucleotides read TGTGCCAGCAGCCAAGGGTCGGGTGGCAATCAGCCCCAGCATTTT.

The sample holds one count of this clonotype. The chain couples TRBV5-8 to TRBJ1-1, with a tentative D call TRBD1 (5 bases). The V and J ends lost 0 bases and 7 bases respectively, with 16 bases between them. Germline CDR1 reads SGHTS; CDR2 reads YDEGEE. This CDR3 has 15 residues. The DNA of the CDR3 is TGTGCCAGCAGCTTGGGAGGGACCTCCCCGGGTGAAGCTTTCTTT. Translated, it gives CASSLGGTSPGEAFF.

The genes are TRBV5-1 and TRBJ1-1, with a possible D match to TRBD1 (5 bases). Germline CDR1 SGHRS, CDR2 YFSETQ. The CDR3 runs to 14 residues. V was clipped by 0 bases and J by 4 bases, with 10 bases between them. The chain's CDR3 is CASSLDPRVTEAFF. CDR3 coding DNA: TGCGCCAGCAGCTTGGACCCCAGGGTCACTGAAGCTTTCTTT.

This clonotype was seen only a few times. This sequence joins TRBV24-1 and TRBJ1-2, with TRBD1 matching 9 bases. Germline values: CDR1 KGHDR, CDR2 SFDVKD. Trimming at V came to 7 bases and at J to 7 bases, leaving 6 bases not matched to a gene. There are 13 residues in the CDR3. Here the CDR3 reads CATRGQGQGGYTF. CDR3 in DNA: TGTGCCACCAGGGGACAGGGTCAAGGTGGCTACACCTTC.